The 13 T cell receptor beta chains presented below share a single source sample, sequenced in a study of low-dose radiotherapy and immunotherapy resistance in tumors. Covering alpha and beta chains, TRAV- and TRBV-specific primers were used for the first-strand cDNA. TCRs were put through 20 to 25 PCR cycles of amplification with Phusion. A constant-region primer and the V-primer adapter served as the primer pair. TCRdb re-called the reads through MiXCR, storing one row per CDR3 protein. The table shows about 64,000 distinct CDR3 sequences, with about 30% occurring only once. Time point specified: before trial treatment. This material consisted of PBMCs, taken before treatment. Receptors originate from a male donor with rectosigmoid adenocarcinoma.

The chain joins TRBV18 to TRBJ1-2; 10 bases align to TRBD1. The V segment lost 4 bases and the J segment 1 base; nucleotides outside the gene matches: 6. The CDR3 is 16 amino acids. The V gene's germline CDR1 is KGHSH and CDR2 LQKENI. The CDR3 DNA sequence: TGTGCCAGCTCACGGGACAGGGGATTCGGTAACTATGGCTACACCTTC. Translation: CASSRDRGFGNYGYTF.

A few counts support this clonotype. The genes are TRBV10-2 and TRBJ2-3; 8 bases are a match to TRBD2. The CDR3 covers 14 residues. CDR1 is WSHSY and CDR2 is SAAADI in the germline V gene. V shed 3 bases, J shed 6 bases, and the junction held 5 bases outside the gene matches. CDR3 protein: CASSDLGGGDTQYF. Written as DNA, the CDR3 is TGCGCCAGCAGTGACCTCGGGGGGGGGGATACGCAGTATTTT.

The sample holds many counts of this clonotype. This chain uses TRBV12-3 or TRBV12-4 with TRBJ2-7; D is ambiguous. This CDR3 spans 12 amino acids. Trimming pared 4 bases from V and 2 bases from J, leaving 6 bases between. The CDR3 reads CASSYSTYEQYF. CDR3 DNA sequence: TGTGCCAGCAGTTATTCCACCTACGAGCAGTACTTC.

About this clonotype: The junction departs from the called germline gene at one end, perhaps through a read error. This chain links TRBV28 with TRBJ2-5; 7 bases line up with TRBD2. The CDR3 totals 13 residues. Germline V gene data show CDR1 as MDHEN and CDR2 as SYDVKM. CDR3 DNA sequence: TGTGCCAGCAGTTTTCGGGGGGAAGAGACCCTGTACTTC. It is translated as CASSFRGEETLYF.

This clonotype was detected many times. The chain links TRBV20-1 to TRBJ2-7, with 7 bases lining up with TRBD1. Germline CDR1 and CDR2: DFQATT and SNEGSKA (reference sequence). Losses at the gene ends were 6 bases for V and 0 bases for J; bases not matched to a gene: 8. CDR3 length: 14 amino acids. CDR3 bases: TGCAGTGCCCCAGGACAGGCTAGCTCCTACGAGCAGTACTTC. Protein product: CSAPGQASSYEQYF.

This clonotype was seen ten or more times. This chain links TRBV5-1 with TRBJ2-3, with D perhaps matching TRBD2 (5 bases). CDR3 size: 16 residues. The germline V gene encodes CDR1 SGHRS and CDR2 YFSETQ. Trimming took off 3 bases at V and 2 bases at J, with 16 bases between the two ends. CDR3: CASSSSWTDFTDTQYF. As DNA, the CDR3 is TGCGCCAGCAGCTCCTCCTGGACTGACTTCACAGATACGCAGTATTTT.

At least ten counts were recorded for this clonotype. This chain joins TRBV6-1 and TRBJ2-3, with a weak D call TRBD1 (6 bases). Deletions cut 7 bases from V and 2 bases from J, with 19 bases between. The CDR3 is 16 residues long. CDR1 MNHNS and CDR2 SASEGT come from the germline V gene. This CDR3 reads CASTAGTPRATDTQYF. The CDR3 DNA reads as TGTGCCAGCACTGCCGGGACACCGAGGGCCACAGATACGCAGTATTTT.

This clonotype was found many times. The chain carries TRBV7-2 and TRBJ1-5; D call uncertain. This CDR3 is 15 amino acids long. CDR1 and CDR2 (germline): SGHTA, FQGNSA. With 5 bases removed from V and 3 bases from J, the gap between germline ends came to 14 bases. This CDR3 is CASSPSGGFNQPQHF. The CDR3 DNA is TGTGCCAGCAGCCCCTCCGGCGGTTTCAATCAGCCCCAGCATTTT.

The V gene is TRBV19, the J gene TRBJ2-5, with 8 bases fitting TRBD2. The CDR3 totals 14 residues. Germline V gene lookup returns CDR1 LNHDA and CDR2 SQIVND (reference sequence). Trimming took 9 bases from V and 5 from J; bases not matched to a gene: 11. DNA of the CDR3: TGTGCCAGCGGAGCGGGAGTTTATGTGGAGACCCAGTACTTC. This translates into CASGAGVYVETQYF. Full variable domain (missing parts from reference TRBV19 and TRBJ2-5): DGGITQSPKYLFRKEGQNVTLSCEQNLNHDAMYWYRQDPGQGLRLIYYSQIVNDFQKGDIAEGYSVSREKKESFPLTVTSAQKNPTAFYLCASGAGVYVETQYFGPGTRLLVL.

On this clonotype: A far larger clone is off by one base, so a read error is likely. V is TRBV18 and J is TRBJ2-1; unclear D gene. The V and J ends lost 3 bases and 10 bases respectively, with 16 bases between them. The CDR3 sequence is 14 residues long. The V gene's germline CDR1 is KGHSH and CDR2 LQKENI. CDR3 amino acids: CASSPSGDSYEQFF. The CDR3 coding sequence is TGTGCCAGCTCACCGAGTGGAGACTCCTACGAGCAGTTCTTC.

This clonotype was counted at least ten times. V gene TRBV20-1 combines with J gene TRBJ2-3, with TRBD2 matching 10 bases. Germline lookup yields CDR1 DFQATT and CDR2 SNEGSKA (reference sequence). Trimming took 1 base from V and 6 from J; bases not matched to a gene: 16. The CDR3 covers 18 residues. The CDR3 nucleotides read TGCAGTGCTAGAGGGCCGGGACTAGCGACACAGGGCGGGGATACGCAGTATTTT. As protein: CSARGPGLATQGGDTQYF.

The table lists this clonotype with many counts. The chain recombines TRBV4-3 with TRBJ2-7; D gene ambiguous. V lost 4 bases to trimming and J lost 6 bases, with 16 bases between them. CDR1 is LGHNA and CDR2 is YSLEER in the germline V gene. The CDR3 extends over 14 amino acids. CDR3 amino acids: CASSLSAHRCEQYF. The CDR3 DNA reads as TGCGCCAGCAGCCTGTCGGCCCACCGATGCGAGCAGTACTTC.

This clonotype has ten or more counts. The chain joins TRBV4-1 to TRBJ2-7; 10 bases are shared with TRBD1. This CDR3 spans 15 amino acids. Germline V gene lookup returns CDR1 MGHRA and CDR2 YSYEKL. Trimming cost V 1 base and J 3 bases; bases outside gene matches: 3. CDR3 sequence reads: CASSQGDRGFYEQYF. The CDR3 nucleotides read TGCGCCAGCAGCCAAGGGGACAGGGGATTCTACGAGCAGTACTTC.